The 30 T cell receptor beta chains below all came from one sample that was sequenced in a study of T-cell memory formation after mild COVID-19 (dated by TCRdb to the early 2020s). Library preparation used 5' RACE. These reads were obtained on an Illumina NovaSeq 6000. Through fastp at Q25 and MiXCR, TCRdb rebuilt clones from the public reads, retaining in-frame beta chains. Rows with one shared CDR3 protein collapse into an entry with the most common genes and DNA. For this sample the table gives roughly 250,000 distinct CDR3 sequences, of which roughly 17% were detected only once. The ten largest make up 3.5% of the sample. Sequenced input: PBMCs or a T cell subset sorted from them (not recorded which). The receptor set was obtained from a young man who had mild COVID-19 (a few samples of this study predate the infection). The sample titles of this study are shuffled in the database, so cell type and time point are left out; the donor was told from shared clones.

The chain is built from TRBV9 and TRBJ1-1; D is possibly TRBD1 (5 bases). This CDR3 contains 15 residues. The V end lost 4 bases, the J end lost 4 bases, and 17 bases lay between the germline ends. Per germline, CDR1 SGDLS and CDR2 YYNGEE. The CDR3 sequence is CASSHKGHATTEAFF. The CDR3 bases are TGTGCCAGCAGCCACAAAGGACACGCTACCACTGAAGCTTTCTTT.

The V call is TRBV7-2, the J call TRBJ2-5; D may be TRBD1 (5 bases). V was trimmed by 1 base and J by 5 bases, leaving 14 bases between them. Germline V gene lookup returns CDR1 SGHTA and CDR2 FQGNSA. This CDR3 is 15 amino acids long. The DNA of the CDR3 is TGTGCCAGCAGCTTAGTCGGCAGGGTGGCTGAGACCCAGTACTTC. Protein: CASSLVGRVAETQYF.

This clonotype occurred a few times. The chain combines TRBV9 with TRBJ2-1; 12 bases align to TRBD2. Germline V gene sequence: CDR1 SGDLS, CDR2 YYNGEE. This CDR3 has 16 residues. V dropped 4 bases and J dropped 7; count of bases not matched to a gene: 9. Here the CDR3 reads CASSRETSGGINEQFF. The CDR3 nucleotides are TGTGCCAGCAGCAGGGAGACTAGCGGGGGCATAAATGAGCAGTTCTTC.

This clonotype was seen only a few times. The chain couples TRBV5-1 to TRBJ2-5; D tentatively fits TRBD1 or TRBD2 (5 bases each). There are 14 residues in the CDR3. Trimming removed 0 bases at V and 4 bases at J, with 10 bases between. CDR1 and CDR2 (germline): SGHRS, YFSETQ. CDR3 sequence: CASSLGRGAETQYF. The CDR3 DNA reads TGCGCCAGCAGCTTGGGGAGAGGGGCAGAGACCCAGTACTTC. Based on the CDR3 plus reference TRBV5-1 and TRBJ2-5, the full variable domain is KAGVTQTPRYLIKTRGQQVTLSCSPISGHRSVSWYQQTPGQGLQFLFEYFSETQRNKGNFPGRFSGRQFSNSRSEMNVSTLELGDSALYLCASSLGRGAETQYFGPGTRLLVL.

The CDR3 DNA reads as TGTGCCAGCAGCCAAGATATTACAGCAAACTATGGCTACACCTTC. Protein sequence: CASSQDITANYGYTF. The genes are TRBV4-2 and TRBJ1-2; D is ambiguous. This CDR3 has 15 amino acids. V gave up 0 bases and J gave up 2 bases, with 10 bases separating them. CDR1 is LGHNA and CDR2 is YNFKEQ in the germline V gene.

This clonotype was counted ten times or more. J is TRBJ1-2 and V is TRBV20-1; perhaps TRBD1 as D (6 bases). This CDR3 is built from 14 residues. Germline CDR1 is DFQATT and CDR2 is SNEGSKA (reference sequence). V dropped 0 bases and J dropped 8 bases, with 16 bases sitting between them. Here the CDR3 reads CSARDLGASSGYTF. CDR3 in DNA: TGCAGTGCTAGAGATCTGGGGGCGTCTTCCGGCTACACCTTC.

The sample holds a few counts of this clonotype. This sequence joins TRBV7-2 and TRBJ1-6; possible D gene TRBD1, 6 bases. The CDR3 consists of 13 residues. Trimming left V 5 bases short and J 12 bases short, with 14 bases between. The V gene's germline CDR1 is SGHTA and CDR2 FQGNSA. CDR3 sequence reads: CASSLIQGRPLHF. DNA of the CDR3: TGTGCCAGCAGCCTGATACAGGGTAGACCCCTCCACTTT.

V is TRBV5-1 and J is TRBJ2-2, with D possibly being TRBD1 (7 bases). V shed 1 base and J shed 6 bases, with 10 bases lying between them. Germline CDR1 reads SGHRS; CDR2 reads YFSETQ. This CDR3 comprises 14 residues. The CDR3 reads CASSLIRGAGELFF. The DNA of the CDR3 is TGCGCCAGCAGCTTGATCAGGGGGGCCGGGGAGCTGTTTTTT.

In this sample, this clonotype turned up a few times. The chain employs TRBV7-2 and TRBJ2-3; tentative D call: TRBD1 (6 bases). The CDR3 contains 15 residues. Germline V gives CDR1 SGHTA, CDR2 FQGNSA. Trimming removed 6 bases from V and 2 bases from J, with 15 bases in between. The chain's CDR3 is CASRRSQGSTDTQYF. The CDR3 DNA follows: TGTGCCAGCAGACGATCCCAGGGGTCCACAGATACGCAGTATTTT.

The CDR3 sequence: CASRQGNNYGYTF. CDR3 nucleotide sequence: TGTGCCAGCAGACAGGGAAATAACTATGGCTACACCTTC. This chain uses TRBV27 with TRBJ1-2, with D possibly matching TRBD1 (6 bases). Germline CDR1 MNHEY, CDR2 SMNVEV (reference sequence). The CDR3 runs 13 residues. The V end was cut by 6 bases, the J end by 1 base, with 9 bases between.

This clonotype occurred many times. The chain has TRBV4-1 and TRBJ2-2; TRBD2 is a possible D gene (5 bases). The ends were cut back, 0 bases at V and 3 bases at J, with 17 bases in the middle. CDR3 length: 18 residues. Per the germline V gene, CDR1 is MGHRA and CDR2 is YSYEKL. CDR3 in amino acids: CASSQDSSGNKDTGELFF. Written as DNA, the CDR3 is TGCGCCAGCAGCCAAGATTCGTCGGGGAATAAGGACACCGGGGAGCTGTTTTTT.

The chain links TRBV7-6 to TRBJ1-1; 9 bases are shared with TRBD1. The CDR3 is 15 amino acids. Germline CDR1 and CDR2: SGHVS and FNYEAQ. Trimming cost V 1 base and J 5 bases; bases outside gene matches: 5. As DNA, the CDR3 is TGTGCCAGCAGCTTAGGGGGACAGGGACGGACTGAAGCTTTCTTT. Protein sequence: CASSLGGQGRTEAFF.

This clonotype was observed a few times. The chain links TRBV7-9 to TRBJ2-7, with 9 bases that match TRBD1. The CDR3 length is 15 residues. Germline CDR1 is SEHNR and CDR2 is FQNEAQ (reference sequence). With V trimmed by 5 bases and J by 3 bases, 8 bases remained unmatched. CDR3 loop: CASSRTGASHYEQYF. The CDR3 region has the DNA TGTGCCAGCAGCCGGACAGGGGCGTCCCACTACGAGCAGTACTTC.

The chain combines TRBV7-2 with TRBJ1-4; D remains ambiguous. From germline, CDR1 is SGHTA and CDR2 FQGNSA. V shed 4 bases and J shed 7 bases, with 10 bases lying between them. The CDR3 length is 13 residues. In DNA, the CDR3 is TGTGCCAGCAGCTCCTCGTTGTCTGAAAAACTGTTTTTT. Translation: CASSSSLSEKLFF.

The sample holds a few counts of this clonotype. The V gene is TRBV7-6, the J gene TRBJ1-2; possibly TRBD1 for D (5 bases). There are 13 residues in the CDR3. Between the trimmed V and J ends, which lost 1 base and 13 bases, there was a span of 16 bases. CDR1 and CDR2 from the germline V gene are SGHVS and FNYEAQ. The CDR3 DNA is TGTGCCAGCAGCTTAGTGAACCAGGGCGTCGTCACCTTC. It yields the protein CASSLVNQGVVTF.

This clonotype was counted a few times. The CDR3 reads CSVERGVATDTQYF. CDR3 DNA: TGCAGCGTTGAAAGGGGGGTAGCGACAGATACGCAGTATTTT. V usage is TRBV29-1 and J usage is TRBJ2-3; D is tentatively TRBD1 or TRBD2 (6 bases each). CDR1 is SQVTM, CDR2 ANQGSEA, per germline. V lost 2 bases to trimming and J lost 3 bases, with 12 bases between them. The length of the CDR3 is 14 residues.

This clonotype appeared a few times. V usage is TRBV7-6 and J usage is TRBJ1-3; 8 bases are shared with TRBD1. With 5 bases clipped from V and 4 bases from J, the junction kept 4 bases outside the gene matches. Germline V gives CDR1 SGHVS, CDR2 FNYEAQ. The CDR3 contains 14 residues. The CDR3 region is CASSPQGVGNTIYF. The CDR3, as DNA: TGTGCCAGCAGCCCACAGGGGGTGGGAAACACCATATATTTT.

This clonotype has more than one count but fewer than ten. The chain employs TRBV7-2 and TRBJ2-3; D may correspond to TRBD1 or TRBD2 (6 bases each). V gave up 1 base and J gave up 1 base, with 9 bases separating them. Germline V gives CDR1 SGHTA, CDR2 FQGNSA. This CDR3 has 15 amino acids. The CDR3 protein is CASSLVGGRTDTQYF. The CDR3 DNA reads as TGTGCCAGCAGCTTAGTGGGGGGCCGCACAGATACGCAGTATTTT.

There are many counts of this clonotype. The chain uses TRBV6-5 and TRBJ2-3; D remains unclear. This CDR3 is built from 14 residues. CDR1 is MNHEY and CDR2 is SVGAGI in the germline V gene. V was cut by 1 base and J by 4 bases, with 9 bases left in between. For the CDR3, the DNA is TGTGCCAGCAGTTACTTGGGTCCTGCAGATACGCAGTATTTT. This gives the protein CASSYLGPADTQYF.

The chain joins TRBV20-1 to TRBJ1-1, with D possibly being TRBD1 (6 bases). CDR3 size: 15 residues. V was pared by 3 bases and J by 6 bases, with 20 bases between. CDR1 and CDR2 from the germline V gene are DFQATT and SNEGSKA (reference sequence). CDR3 sequence (DNA): TGCAGTGCTAGGATGGGTGGAAATACAGGGCCTGAAGCTTTCTTT. This gives the protein CSARMGGNTGPEAFF.

This chain links TRBV3-1 with TRBJ1-3; D is ambiguous. Germline lookup yields CDR1 LGHDT and CDR2 YNNKEL (reference sequence). The CDR3 totals 13 residues. V was clipped by 3 bases and J by 2 bases, with 5 bases between them. This CDR3 is CASSQSTGNTIYF. The CDR3 bases are TGTGCCAGCAGCCAGTCAACTGGAAACACCATATATTTT.

This clonotype has just a few counts. V usage is TRBV10-3 and J usage is TRBJ1-1; D gene ambiguous. Trimming took 3 bases from V and 1 from J, leaving 6 bases between them. From germline, CDR1 is ENHRY and CDR2 SYGVKD. The CDR3 runs to 13 residues. The CDR3 bases are TGTGCCATCAGTGAATCACCGAACACTGAAGCTTTCTTT. The encoded protein is CAISESPNTEAFF.

The genes are TRBV27 and TRBJ1-4; D unresolved. Germline V lookup: CDR1 MNHEY, CDR2 SMNVEV (reference sequence). The CDR3 is made up of 13 amino acids. The V gene lost 6 bases and the J gene lost 5 bases, with 10 bases spanning the gap. CDR3 sequence (DNA): TGTGCCAGCAGAAAGGGAATCAATGAAAAACTGTTTTTT. It is translated as CASRKGINEKLFF.

This clonotype came up a few times. The chain is built from TRBV24-1 and TRBJ1-1; no definite D call. This CDR3 contains 13 residues. V lost 4 bases and J 6 bases, leaving 11 bases between the germline ends. The V gene's germline CDR1 is KGHDR and CDR2 SFDVKD. The CDR3 DNA reads as TGTGCCACCAGTGACTCACACTGGGCTGAAGCTTTCTTT. This codes for CATSDSHWAEAFF.

V and J are TRBV5-1 and TRBJ2-3; D is perhaps TRBD2 (5 bases). There are 14 residues in the CDR3. V lost 4 bases to trimming and J lost 12 bases, with 21 bases between them. Germline CDR1 reads SGHRS; CDR2 reads YFSETQ. This chain's CDR3 is CASSLDSPWALQYF. The DNA of the CDR3 is TGCGCCAGCAGCCTGGACTCGCCATGGGCCCTCCAGTATTTT.

This chain uses TRBV28 with TRBJ2-3; perhaps TRBD1 as D (7 bases). CDR3 length: 16 amino acids. V lost 6 bases to trimming and J lost 0 bases, with 16 bases between them. Germline V CDR1 and CDR2: MDHEN, SYDVKM. The DNA for the CDR3 is TGTGCCAGCAGCACCGCGGGACAGACAAGCACAGATACGCAGTATTTT. Translating gives CASSTAGQTSTDTQYF.

The V and J genes are TRBV7-9 and TRBJ1-1; D remains ambiguous. The CDR3 consists of 13 residues. The V and J ends lost 8 bases and 2 bases respectively, with 12 bases between them. CDR1 is SEHNR and CDR2 is FQNEAQ in the germline V gene (reference sequence). The CDR3 spells CASHLRTNTEAFF. The CDR3 coding sequence is TGTGCCAGCCATCTACGAACTAACACTGAAGCTTTCTTT.

This clonotype was seen many times. The chain is built from TRBV5-1 and TRBJ2-2; 7 nucleotides line up with TRBD2. Trimming at V came to 6 bases and at J to 7 bases, leaving 12 bases not matched to a gene. CDR1 SGHRS and CDR2 YFSETQ come from the germline V gene. The CDR3 extends over 15 amino acids. The CDR3 region is CASNRDSQRGGELFF. The CDR3 nucleotides read TGCGCCAGCAACCGGGACTCCCAGCGGGGCGGGGAGCTGTTTTTT.

This clonotype was seen only a few times. The chain carries TRBV18 and TRBJ1-2; 7 positions agree with TRBD1. CDR1 and CDR2 (germline): KGHSH, LQKENI. The CDR3 length is 15 residues. V lost 0 bases, J lost 3 bases, and 4 bases stayed unmatched. CDR3 bases: TGTGCCAGCTCACCACCGTTGACAGGGTACTATGGCTACACCTTC. Its protein is CASSPPLTGYYGYTF.

This sequence joins TRBV10-1 and TRBJ2-7, with TRBD1 matching 7 bases. Germline V lookup: CDR1 WNHNN, CDR2 SYGVQD (reference sequence). V shed 2 bases and J 6 bases; nucleotides not matched to a gene: 4. The CDR3 extends over 13 amino acids. The CDR3 DNA sequence: TGCGCCAGCAGTGAGCGGGACAGAAGCGAGCAGTACTTC. Its protein is CASSERDRSEQYF.